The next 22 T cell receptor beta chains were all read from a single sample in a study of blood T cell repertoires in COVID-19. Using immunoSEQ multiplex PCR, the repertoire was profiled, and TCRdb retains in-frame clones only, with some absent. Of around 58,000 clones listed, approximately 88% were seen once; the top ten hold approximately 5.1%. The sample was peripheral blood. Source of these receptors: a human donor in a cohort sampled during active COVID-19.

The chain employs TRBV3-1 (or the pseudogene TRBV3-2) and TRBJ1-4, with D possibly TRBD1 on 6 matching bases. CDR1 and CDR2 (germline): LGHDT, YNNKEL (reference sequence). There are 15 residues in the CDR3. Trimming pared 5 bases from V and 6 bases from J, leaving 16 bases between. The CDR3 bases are TGTGCCAGCAGCACAGGGTCCTGGCAAGATGAAAAACTGTTTTTT. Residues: CASSTGSWQDEKLFF.

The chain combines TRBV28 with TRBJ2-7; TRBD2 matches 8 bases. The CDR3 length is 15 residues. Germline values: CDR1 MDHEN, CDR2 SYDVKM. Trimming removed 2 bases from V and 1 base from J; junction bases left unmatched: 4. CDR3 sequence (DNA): TGTGCCAGCAGTTTAAGCGGGGGCTTTTCCTACGAGCAGTACTTC. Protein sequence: CASSLSGGFSYEQYF.

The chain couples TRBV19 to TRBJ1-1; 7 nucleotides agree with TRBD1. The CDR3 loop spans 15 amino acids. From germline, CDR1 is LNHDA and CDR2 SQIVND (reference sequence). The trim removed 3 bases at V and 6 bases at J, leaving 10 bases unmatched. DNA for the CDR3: TGTGCCAGTAGTATCCGACAGGGTCGAAAACCTGAAGCTTTCTTT. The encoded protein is CASSIRQGRKPEAFF.

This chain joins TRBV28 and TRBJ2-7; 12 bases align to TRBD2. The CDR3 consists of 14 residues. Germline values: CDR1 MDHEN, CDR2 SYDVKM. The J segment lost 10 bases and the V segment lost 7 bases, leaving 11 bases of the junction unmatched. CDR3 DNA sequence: TGTGCCAGCAAAACCGGGGGACTAGCGGGCACACAGTACTTC. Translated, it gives CASKTGGLAGTQYF.

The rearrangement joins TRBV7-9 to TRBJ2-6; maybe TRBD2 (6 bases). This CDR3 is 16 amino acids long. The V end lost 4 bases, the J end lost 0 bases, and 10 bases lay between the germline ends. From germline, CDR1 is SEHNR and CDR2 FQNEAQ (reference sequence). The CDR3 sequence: CASSYWRGSGANVLTF. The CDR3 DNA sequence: TGTGCCAGCAGCTATTGGAGGGGCTCTGGGGCCAACGTCCTGACTTTC.

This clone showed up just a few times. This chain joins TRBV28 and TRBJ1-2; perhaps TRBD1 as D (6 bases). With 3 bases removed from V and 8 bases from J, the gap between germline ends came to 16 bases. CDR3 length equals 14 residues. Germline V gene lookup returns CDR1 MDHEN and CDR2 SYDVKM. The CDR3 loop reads CASSLGGRLEGYTF. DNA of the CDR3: TGTGCCAGCAGTTTGGGGGGGCGCTTGGAAGGCTACACCTTC.

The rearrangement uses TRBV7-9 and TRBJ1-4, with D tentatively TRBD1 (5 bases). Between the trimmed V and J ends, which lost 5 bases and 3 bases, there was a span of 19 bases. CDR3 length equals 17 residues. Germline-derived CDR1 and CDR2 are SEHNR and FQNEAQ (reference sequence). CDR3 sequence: CASSPRSVGGANEKLFF. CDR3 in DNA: TGTGCCAGCAGCCCCCGGTCGGTGGGGGGAGCTAATGAAAAACTGTTTTTT.

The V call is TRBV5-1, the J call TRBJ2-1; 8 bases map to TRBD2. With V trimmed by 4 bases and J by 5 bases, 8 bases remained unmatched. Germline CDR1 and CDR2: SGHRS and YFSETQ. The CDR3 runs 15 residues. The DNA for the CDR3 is TGCGCCAGCAGCGTTACAATAGCGGGAAACAATGAGCAGTTCTTC. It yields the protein CASSVTIAGNNEQFF.

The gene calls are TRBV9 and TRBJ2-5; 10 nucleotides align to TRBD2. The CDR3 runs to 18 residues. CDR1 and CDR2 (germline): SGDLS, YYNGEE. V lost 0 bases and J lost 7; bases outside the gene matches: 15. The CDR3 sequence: CASSVGDGTSGIWGTQYF. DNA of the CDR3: TGTGCCAGCAGCGTAGGGGATGGAACTAGCGGGATATGGGGGACCCAGTACTTC.

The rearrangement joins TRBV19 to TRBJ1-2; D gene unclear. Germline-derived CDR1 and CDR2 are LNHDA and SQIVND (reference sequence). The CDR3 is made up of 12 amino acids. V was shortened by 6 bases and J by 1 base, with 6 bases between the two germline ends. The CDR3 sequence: CASSTLNYGYTF. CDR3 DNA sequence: TGTGCCAGTAGCACTCTTAACTATGGCTACACCTTC. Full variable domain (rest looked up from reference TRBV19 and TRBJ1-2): DGGITQSPKYLFRKEGQNVTLSCEQNLNHDAMYWYRQDPGQGLRLIYYSQIVNDFQKGDIAEGYSVSREKKESFPLTVTSAQKNPTAFYLCASSTLNYGYTFGSGTRLTVV.

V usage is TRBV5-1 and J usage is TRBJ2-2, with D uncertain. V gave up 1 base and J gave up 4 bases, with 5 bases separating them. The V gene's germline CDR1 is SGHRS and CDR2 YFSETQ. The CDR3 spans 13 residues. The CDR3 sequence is CASSLQVTGELFF. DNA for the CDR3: TGCGCCAGCAGCTTGCAGGTCACCGGGGAGCTGTTTTTT.

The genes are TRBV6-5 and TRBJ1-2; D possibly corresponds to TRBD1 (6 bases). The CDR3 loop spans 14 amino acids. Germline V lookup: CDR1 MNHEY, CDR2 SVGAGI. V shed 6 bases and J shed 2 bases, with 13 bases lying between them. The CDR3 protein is CASRSTGQNYGYTF. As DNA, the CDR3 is TGTGCCAGCAGATCGACAGGACAAAACTATGGCTACACCTTC.

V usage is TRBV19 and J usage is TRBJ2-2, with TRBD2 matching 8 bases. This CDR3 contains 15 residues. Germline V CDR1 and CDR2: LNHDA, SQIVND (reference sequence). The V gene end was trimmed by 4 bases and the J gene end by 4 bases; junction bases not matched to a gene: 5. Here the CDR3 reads CASSNPSGGTGELFF. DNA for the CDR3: TGTGCCAGTAGTAACCCCAGCGGGGGCACCGGGGAGCTGTTTTTT.

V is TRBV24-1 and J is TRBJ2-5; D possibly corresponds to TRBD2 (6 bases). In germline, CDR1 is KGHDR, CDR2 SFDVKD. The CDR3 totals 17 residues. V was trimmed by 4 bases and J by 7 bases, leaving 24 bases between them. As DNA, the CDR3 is TGTGCCACCAGTGAAGCAACATCATTAGGGTTGGGAGGGACCCAGTACTTC. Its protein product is CATSEATSLGLGGTQYF.

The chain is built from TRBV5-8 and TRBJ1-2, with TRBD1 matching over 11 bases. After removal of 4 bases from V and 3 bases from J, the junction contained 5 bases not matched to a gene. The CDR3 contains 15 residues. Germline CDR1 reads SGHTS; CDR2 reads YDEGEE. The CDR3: CASSRRTGGDYGYTF. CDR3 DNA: TGTGCCAGCAGCAGGCGGACAGGGGGCGACTATGGCTACACCTTC.

The CDR3 DNA sequence: TGTGCCAGCAGCTTAGGGGCTACCTTGAGCTCCTACGAGCAGTACTTC. It is translated as CASSLGATLSSYEQYF. The chain recombines TRBV7-2 with TRBJ2-7; D gene uncertain. V shed 1 base and J shed 0 bases, with 13 bases lying between them. Germline loops: CDR1 SGHTA, CDR2 FQGNSA. The CDR3 is 16 amino acids. The full variable domain, in which reference TRBV7-2 and TRBJ2-7 provide the parts outside the CDR3, is GAGVSQSPSNKVTEKGKDVELRCDPISGHTALYWYRQSLGQGLEFLIYFQGNSAPDKSGLPSDRFSAERTGGSVSTLTIQRTQQEDSAVYLCASSLGATLSSYEQYFGPGTRLTVT.

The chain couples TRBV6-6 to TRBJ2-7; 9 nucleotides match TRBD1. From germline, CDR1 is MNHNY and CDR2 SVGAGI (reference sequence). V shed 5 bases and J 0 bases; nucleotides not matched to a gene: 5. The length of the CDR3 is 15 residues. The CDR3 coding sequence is TGTGCCAGCAGTCCCGGGACAGGGAACTCCTACGAGCAGTACTTC. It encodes CASSPGTGNSYEQYF.

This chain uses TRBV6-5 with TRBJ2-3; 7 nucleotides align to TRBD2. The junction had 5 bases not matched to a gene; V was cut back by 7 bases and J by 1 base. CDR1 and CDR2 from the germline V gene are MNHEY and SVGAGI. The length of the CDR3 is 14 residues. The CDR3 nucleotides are TGTGCCAGCATCCGGCGGGAGCGCACAGATACGCAGTATTTT. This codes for CASIRRERTDTQYF.

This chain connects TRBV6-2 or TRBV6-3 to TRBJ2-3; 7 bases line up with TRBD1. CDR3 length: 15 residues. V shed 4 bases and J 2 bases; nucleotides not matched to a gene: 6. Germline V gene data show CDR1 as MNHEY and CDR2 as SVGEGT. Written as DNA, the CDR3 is TGTGCCAGCAGTTCTCTGACAGGGTTCACAGATACGCAGTATTTT. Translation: CASSSLTGFTDTQYF.

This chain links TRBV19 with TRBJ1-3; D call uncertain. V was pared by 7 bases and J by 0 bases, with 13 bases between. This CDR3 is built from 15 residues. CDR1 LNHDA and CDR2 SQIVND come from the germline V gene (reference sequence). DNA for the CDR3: TGTGCCAGTAATTTCGGAGAGAGCTCTGGAAACACCATATATTTT. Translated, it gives CASNFGESSGNTIYF.

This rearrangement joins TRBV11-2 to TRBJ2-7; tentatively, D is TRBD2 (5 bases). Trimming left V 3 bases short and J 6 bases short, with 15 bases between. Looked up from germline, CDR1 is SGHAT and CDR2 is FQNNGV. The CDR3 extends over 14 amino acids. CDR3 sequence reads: CASSFSTGNAEQYF. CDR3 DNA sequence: TGTGCCAGCAGCTTCTCGACGGGGAACGCCGAGCAGTACTTC.

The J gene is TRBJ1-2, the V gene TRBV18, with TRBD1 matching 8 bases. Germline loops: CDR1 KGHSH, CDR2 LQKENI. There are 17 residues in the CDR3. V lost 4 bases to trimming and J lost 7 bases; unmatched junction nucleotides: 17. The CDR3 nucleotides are TGTGCCAGCTCACGCCAGTCCCGGGACAGGAATAACCGTGGCTACACCTTC. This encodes CASSRQSRDRNNRGYTF. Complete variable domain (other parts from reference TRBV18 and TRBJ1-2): NAGVMQNPRHLVRRRGQEARLRCSPMKGHSHVYWYRQLPEEGLKFMVYLQKENIIDESGMPKERFSAEFPKEGPSILRIQQVVRGDSAAYFCASSRQSRDRNNRGYTFGSGTRLTVV.